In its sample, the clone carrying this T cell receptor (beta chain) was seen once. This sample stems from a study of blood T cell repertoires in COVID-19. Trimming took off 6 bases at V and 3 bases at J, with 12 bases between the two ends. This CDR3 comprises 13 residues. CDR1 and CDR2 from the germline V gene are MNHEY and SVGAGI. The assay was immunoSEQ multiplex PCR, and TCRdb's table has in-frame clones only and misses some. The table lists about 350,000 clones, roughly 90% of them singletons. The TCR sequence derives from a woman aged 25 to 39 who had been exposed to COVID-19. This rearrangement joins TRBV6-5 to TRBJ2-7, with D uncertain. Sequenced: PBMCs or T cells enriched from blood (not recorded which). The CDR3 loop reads CASSPELVYEQYF. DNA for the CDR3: TGTGCCAGCAGCCCGGAGCTGGTCTACGAGCAGTACTTC.